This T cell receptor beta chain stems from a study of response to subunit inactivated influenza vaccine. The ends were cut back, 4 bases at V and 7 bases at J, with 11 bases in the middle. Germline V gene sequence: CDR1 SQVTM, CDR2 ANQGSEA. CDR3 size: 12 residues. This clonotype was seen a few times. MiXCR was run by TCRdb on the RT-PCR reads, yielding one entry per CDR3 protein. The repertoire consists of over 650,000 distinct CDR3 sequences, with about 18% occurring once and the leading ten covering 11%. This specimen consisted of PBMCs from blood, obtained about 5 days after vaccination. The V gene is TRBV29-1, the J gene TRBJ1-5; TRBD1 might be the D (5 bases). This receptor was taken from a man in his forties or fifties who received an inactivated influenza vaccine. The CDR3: CSVAEGRQPQHF. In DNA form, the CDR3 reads TGCAGCGTTGCTGAGGGGCGGCAGCCCCAGCATTTT. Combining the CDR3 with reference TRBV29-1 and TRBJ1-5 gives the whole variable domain SAVISQKPSRDICQRGTSLTIQCQVDSQVTMMFWYRQQPGQSLTLIATANQGSEATYESGFVIDKFPISRPNLTFSTLTVSNMSPEDSSIYLCSVAEGRQPQHFGDGTRLSIL.